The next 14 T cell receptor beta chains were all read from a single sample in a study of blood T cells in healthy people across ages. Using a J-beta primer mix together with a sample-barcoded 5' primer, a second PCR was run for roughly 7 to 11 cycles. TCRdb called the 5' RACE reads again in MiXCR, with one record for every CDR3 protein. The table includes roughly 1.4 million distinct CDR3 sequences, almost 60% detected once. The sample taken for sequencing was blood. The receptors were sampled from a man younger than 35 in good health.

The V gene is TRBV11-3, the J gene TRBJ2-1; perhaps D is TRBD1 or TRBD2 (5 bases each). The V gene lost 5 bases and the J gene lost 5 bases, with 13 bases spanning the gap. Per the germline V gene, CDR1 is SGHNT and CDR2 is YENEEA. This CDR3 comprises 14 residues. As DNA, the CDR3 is TGTGCCAGCAGCGGGGGTGGGGTACACAATGAGCAGTTCTTC. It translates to CASSGGGVHNEQFF.

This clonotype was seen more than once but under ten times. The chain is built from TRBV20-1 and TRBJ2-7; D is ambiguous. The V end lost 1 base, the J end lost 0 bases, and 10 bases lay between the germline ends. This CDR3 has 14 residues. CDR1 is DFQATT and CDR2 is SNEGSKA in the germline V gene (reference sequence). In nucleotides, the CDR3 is TGCAGTGCTAGAGGGGCCAGCGACTCCTACGAGCAGTACTTC. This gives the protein CSARGASDSYEQYF.

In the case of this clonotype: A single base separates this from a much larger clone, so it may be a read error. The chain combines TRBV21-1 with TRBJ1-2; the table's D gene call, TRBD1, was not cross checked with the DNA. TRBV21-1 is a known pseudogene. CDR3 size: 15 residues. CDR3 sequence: CAGSNFGRGYYGYTF. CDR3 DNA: TGTGCCGGCAGCAATTTCGGCAGGGGATACTATGGCTACACCTTC.

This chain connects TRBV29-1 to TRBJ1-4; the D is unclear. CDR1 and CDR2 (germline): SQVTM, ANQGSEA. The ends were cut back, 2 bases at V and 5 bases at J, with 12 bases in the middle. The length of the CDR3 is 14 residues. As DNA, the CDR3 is TGCAGCGTTGAAACCGATAGGATAAATGAAAAACTGTTTTTT. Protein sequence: CSVETDRINEKLFF. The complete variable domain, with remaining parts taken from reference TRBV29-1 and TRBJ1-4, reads SAVISQKPSRDICQRGTSLTIQCQVDSQVTMMFWYRQQPGQSLTLIATANQGSEATYESGFVIDKFPISRPNLTFSTLTVSNMSPEDSSIYLCSVETDRINEKLFFGSGTQLSVL.

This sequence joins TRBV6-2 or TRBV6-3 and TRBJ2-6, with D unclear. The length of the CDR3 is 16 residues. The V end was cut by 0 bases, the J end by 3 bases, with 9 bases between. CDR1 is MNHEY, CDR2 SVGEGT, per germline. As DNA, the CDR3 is TGTGCCAGCAGTTACTCGATCCGGGTTGGGGCCAACGTCCTGACTTTC. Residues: CASSYSIRVGANVLTF.

The CDR3 loop is CASSQRDSETQYF. In nucleotides, the CDR3 is TGTGCCAGCAGCCAACGGGATTCAGAGACCCAGTACTTC. This chain joins TRBV4-2 and TRBJ2-5; the D gene is possibly TRBD2 (5 bases). The CDR3 loop spans 13 amino acids. Germline V CDR1 and CDR2: LGHNA, YNFKEQ. V was pared by 2 bases and J by 4 bases, with 8 bases between.

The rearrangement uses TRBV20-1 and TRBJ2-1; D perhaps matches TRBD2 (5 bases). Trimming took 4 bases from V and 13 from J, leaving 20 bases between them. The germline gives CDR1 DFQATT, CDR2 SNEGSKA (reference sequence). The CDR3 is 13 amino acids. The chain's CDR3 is CSATMAVEETQFF. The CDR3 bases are TGCAGTGCTACCATGGCGGTGGAGGAGACCCAGTTCTTC.

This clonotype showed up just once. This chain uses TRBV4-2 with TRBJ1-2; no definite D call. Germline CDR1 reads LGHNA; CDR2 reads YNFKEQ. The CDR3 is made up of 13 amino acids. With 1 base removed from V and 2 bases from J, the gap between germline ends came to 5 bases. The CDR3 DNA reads TGTGCCAGCAGCCAAGCTAAAAACTATGGCTACACCTTC. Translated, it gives CASSQAKNYGYTF.

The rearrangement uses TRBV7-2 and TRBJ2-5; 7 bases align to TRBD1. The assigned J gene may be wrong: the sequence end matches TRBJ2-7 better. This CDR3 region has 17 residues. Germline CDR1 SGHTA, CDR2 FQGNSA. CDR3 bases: TGTGCCAGCAGCTTAACGGACAGGCCTGGGGGCACCTACGAGCAGTACTTC. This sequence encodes CASSLTDRPGGTYEQYF.

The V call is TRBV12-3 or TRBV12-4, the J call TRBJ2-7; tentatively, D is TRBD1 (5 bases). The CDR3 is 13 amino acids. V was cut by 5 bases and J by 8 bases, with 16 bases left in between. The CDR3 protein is CASSPRRPDKQYF. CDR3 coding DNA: TGTGCCAGCAGTCCTAGACGTCCGGACAAGCAGTACTTC.

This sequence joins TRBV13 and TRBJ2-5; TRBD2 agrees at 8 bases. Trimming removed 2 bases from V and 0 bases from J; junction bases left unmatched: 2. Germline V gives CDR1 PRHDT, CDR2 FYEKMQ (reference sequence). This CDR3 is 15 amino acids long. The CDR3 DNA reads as TGTGCCAGCAGCTTACCGGGGGGGCACCAAGAGACCCAGTACTTC. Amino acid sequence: CASSLPGGHQETQYF.

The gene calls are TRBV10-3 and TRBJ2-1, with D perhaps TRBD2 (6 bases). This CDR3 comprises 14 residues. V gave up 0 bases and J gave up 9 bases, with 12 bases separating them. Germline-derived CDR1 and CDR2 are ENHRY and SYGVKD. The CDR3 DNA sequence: TGTGCCATCAGTGAGTCCCGGGAGTCGGGTGAGCAGTTCTTC. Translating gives CAISESRESGEQFF.

The CDR3 nucleotides read TGTGCCAGCAGCTTAGGGGGGGGGAGTGGCTACACCTTC. This codes for CASSLGGGSGYTF. The chain has TRBV7-6 and TRBJ1-2, with D maybe TRBD1 (5 bases). The V end lost 1 base, the J end lost 7 bases, and 10 bases lay between the germline ends. The CDR3 extends over 13 amino acids. The germline V gene encodes CDR1 SGHVS and CDR2 FNYEAQ.

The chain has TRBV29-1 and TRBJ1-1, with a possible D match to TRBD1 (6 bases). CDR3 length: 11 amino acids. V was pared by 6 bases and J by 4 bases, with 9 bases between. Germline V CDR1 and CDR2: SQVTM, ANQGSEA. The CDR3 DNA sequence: TGCAGCGTCAGACAGGTCACTGAAGCTTTCTTT. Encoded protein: CSVRQVTEAFF.